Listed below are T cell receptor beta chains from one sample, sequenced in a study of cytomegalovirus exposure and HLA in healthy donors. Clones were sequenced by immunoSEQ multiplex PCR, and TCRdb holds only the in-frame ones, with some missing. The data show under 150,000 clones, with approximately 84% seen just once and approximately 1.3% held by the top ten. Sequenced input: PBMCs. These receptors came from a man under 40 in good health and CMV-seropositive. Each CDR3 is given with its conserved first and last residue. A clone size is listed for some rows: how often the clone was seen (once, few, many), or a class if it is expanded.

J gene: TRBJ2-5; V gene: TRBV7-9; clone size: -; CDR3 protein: CASSPRTGSAETQYF
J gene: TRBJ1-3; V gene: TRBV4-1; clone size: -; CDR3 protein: CASSQAGIESHTIYF
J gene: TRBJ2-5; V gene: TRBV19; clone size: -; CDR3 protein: CASSIRIVGLAGWGTQYF
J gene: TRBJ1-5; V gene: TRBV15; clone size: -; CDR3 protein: CATSRETGGNQPQHF
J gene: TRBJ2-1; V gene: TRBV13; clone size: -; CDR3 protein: CASSLSPAGGHDEQFF
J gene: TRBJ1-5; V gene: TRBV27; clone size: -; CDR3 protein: CASRGLGQPNQPQHF
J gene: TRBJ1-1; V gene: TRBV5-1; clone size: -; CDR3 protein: CASSFTSGSSNTEAFF
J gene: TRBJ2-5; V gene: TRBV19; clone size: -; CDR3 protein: CASSRLSSMETQYF
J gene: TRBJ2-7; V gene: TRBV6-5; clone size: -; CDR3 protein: CASSTELAGPYEQYF
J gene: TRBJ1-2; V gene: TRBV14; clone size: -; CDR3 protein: CASSSLGAIYGYTF
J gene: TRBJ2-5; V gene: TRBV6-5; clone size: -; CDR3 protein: CASSWDSQETQYF
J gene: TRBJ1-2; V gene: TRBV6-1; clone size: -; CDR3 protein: CASRGDRGAHGYTF
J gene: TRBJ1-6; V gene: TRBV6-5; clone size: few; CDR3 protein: CASSFDIGNSPLHF
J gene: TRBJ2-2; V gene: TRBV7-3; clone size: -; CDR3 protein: CASSLGKVGGAGELFF
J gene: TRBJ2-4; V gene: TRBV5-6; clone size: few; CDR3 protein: CASSSHSVGVAIQYF
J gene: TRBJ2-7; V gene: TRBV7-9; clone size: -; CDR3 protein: CSSSSQGQASYEQYF
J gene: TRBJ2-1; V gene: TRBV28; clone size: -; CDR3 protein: CASSQPGTSGYNEQFF
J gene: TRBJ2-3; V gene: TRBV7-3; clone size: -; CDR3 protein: CASSYFSGRGTDTQYF
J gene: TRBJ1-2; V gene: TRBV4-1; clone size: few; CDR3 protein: CASSQDGANYGYTF
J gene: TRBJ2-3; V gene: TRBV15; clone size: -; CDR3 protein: CATSSGRGQPSTDTQYF
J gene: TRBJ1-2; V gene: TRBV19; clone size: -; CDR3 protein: CASSIMGQGGYTF
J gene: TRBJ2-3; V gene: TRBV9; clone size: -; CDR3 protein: CASSPRQGPLLSSTDTQYF
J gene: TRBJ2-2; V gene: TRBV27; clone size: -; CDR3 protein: CASSLRWRGTSGTTGELFF
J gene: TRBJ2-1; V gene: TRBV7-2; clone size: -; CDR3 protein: CASSPSPSGRARDEQFF
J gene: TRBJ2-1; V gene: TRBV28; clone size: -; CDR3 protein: CASSLQSGTGNEQFF
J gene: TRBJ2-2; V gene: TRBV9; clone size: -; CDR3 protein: CASSVQSGTRVGGELFF
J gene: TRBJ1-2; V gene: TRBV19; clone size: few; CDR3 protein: CASKIDSRGITGYTF
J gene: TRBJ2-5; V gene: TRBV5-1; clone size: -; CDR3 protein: CASSFLAGGQETQYF
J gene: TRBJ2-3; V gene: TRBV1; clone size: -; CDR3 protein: CTSSHPRTSGSWDTQYF
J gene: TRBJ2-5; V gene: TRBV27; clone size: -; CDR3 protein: CASSLWGTQETQYF
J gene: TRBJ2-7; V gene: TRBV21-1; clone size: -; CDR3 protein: CASGRERLYEQYF
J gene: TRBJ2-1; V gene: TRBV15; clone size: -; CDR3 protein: CATSRGLAGNYNEQFF
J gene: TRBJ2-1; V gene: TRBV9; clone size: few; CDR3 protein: CASSVEGRGAFF
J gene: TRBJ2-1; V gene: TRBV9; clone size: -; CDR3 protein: CASSDDRGSYNEQFF
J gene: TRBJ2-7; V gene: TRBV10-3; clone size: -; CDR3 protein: CAISDGSRYEQYF
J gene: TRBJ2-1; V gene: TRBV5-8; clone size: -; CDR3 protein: CASSFPQGWGEQFF
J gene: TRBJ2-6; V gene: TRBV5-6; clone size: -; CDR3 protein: CASSSRDSGANVLTF
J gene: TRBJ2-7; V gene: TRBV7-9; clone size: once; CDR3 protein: CASSLMASEQYF
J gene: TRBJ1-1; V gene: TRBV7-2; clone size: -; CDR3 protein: CASSSSGETEAFF
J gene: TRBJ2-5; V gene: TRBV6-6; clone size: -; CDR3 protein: CASSSQGTQGGTQYF
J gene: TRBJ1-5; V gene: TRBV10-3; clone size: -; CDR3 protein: CATSDGYQPQHF
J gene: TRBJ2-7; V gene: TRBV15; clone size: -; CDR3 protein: CATSWEPLYEQYF
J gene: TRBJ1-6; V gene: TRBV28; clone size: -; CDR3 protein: CASSPQTGDNSPLHF
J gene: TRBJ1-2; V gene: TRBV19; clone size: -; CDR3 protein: CASRQHDRGRGNYGYTF
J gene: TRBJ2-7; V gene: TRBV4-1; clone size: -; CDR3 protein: CASSQVGSGGNEQYF
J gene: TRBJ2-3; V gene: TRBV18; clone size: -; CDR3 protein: CASSPPGASTDTQYF
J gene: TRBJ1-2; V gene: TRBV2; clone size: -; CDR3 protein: CASSSGQGSLLRGYTF
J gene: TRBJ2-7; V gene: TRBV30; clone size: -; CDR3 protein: CAWSVGARSDEQYF
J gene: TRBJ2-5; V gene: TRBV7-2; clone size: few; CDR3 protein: CASSPYEETQYF
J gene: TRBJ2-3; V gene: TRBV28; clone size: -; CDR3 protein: CASSLGLAGTDTQYF
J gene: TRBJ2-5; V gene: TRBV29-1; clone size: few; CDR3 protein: CSVDRGAGDPLQETQYF
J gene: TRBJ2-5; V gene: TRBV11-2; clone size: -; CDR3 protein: CASSLTAGRTQYF
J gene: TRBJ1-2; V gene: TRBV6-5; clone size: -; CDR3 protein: CASRDRDANYGYTF